This T cell receptor (beta chain) was sequenced in a study of memory CD8 T cells in hepatitis C reinfection. Study-level information: Reinfection meant HCV RNA positivity after two negatives ≥60 days apart. Late/post reinfection sampling occurred 12 to 24 weeks after detected reinfection. The study, taken as a whole, reports: With five or six donors, public clonotype conclusions could not be definitive.

The protocol was immunoSEQ multiplex PCR, while the TCRdb copy is restricted to in-frame clones and leaves out a portion. Of some 5,000 clones detected, about 87% appear once; the ten largest clones hold approximately 27%. The CDR3 extends over 15 amino acids. Trimming removed 2 bases from V and 0 bases from J, with 10 bases in between. CDR1 and CDR2 from the germline V gene are SGHDN and FVKESK. Of note for this clone: Its antigen is currently unknown.

The time point here: late/post reinfection, 12 to 24 weeks after detection. Sorted cells were sequenced directly ex vivo without any in vitro expansion. At all three reinfection time points, viable CD3+ CD8+ CD45RO- cells from a couple of donors served as controls. The gene calls are TRBV14 and TRBJ2-5, with D perhaps TRBD1 (5 bases). Sample: naive CD8+ T cells sorted from blood. The clonotype was recovered from a man aged 50-59 years with hepatitis C virus infection. The CDR3 protein is CASSQLAGYQETQYF. The CDR3 region has the DNA TGTGCCAGCAGCCAACTGGCAGGGTACCAAGAGACCCAGTACTTC.